This T cell receptor beta chain was captured by sequencing in a study of blood T cell repertoires in COVID-19. On the study more broadly: Sites in the United States, Italy and Spain provided acute and convalescent COVID-19 samples.

One Seattle source followed patients from active infection through their disease course. This CDR3 comprises 16 residues. V gave up 1 base and J gave up 2 bases; unmatched junction bases: 7. Looked up from germline, CDR1 is SGHNT and CDR2 is YYREEE (reference sequence). Method: immunoSEQ multiplex PCR; TCRdb's copy keeps in-frame clones and lacks some. The sample has some 450,000 clones, approximately 88% seen once; the top ten hold 10% to 15%. Material: peripheral blood. The J gene is TRBJ1-2, the V gene TRBV5-4; 8 bases agree with TRBD1. This receptor was obtained from a woman aged 45 to 65 with COVID-19, enrolled during active disease. CDR3 DNA sequence: TGTGCCAGCAGCTTGAATGTCGGACAGGGAAACTATGGCTACACCTTC. Its translation is CASSLNVGQGNYGYTF.